Below, one T cell receptor beta chain is given with its context. Its antigen is not yet known. Base quality data are lacking; no much larger clone is found one base away. With the immunoSEQ assay, which is a bias-controlled multiplex PCR relying on V- and J-specific primers, TCR beta CDR3 regions were amplified from genomic DNA. In a second PCR step, the CDR3 amplicons were tagged with a proprietary barcode plus Illumina adapter sequences. An Illumina MiSeq instrument was used for sequencing of the CDR3 libraries. As for the original processing: Export and quality control were handled in immunoSEQ Analyzer 3.0, while downstream analyses relied on R Bioconductor and Immunarch. Only productive rearrangements in the normalized downsampled data set were used to calculate repertoire metrics. Clonotypes larger than 5 templates in the normalized cohort were defined as pathologically expanded. The Inverse Simpson Index was used to measure repertoire diversity. To capture all clonotypes, CMV-specificity analyses were performed on the non-normalized data set. The table was pulled from immuneACCESS by TCRdb, which kept in-frame rearrangements only. Such tables lose some clones; where checked, under half of the loss comes from unresolved V genes, and the rest has no known cause. The D gene and trimming were derived from the DNA, and the V and J assignments and clone size from that table. Within this sample are approximately 11,000 clones, with around 93% of them counted one time only. The leading ten clones occupy around 0.8% of the sample.

Blood samples for TCR beta sequencing were given by related transplant donors. Nuclei Lysis Solution was used to extract genomic DNA from fresh or cryopreserved unfractionated peripheral blood mononuclear cells. V and J lose 2 bases and 8 bases, and a span of 15 bases separates them. CDR1 and CDR2, looked up from the germline V gene, are MNHEY and SVGAGI. From its cysteine to its phenylalanine, the CDR3 spans 15 amino acids. The read is trimmed to its CDR3 DNA, 45 bases read in frame from base 1. This sample stems from a study of T cell clonotyping in hematopoietic cell transplantation (dated by TCRdb to about 2021). Broadly, across the study: A total of 135 blood samples were collected in the study from a few dozen consecutive transplant recipients and their related donors. Recruitment of patients was conducted between 2015 and early 2017, and follow-up was continued until late 2020 or death.

Study-wide conclusions, independent of this receptor: After transplant, TCR diversity in recipients dropped, and pathologically expanded clonotypes increased progressively from day 30 to day 180. Inverse Simpson Index values from donors and from recipients before transplant predicted broader TCR repertoire diversity after transplant. Overlap with donor repertoires was found for only a small fraction of recipient repertoires, with over 97% found to appear de novo at the given depth. The sample size was limited and the cells went unsorted, which meant the CD4 and CD8 repertoire contributions could not be told apart.

This TCR derives from a woman between 50 and 59 years old in good health. Some clones in this sample may be carry-over from other donors' samples. The V and J segments used are TRBV6-5 and TRBJ1-4, with no D gene named confidently. Sequencing was done on a sample of peripheral blood mononuclear cells. The CDR3 reads CASSYNIGGREKLFF. The sequenced DNA is TGTGCCAGCAGTTACAATATAGGCGGGAGGGAAAAACTGTTTTTT.